This passage covers 26 T cell receptor beta chains from one sample sequenced in a study of T cells in pancreatic ductal adenocarcinoma. Sequencing was performed with immunoSEQ multiplex PCR; in TCRdb, only in-frame clones are kept and a portion is missing. The repertoire holds roughly 100,000 clones, with about 95% as singletons. The selected patients with pancreatic ductal adenocarcinoma had surgery but no neoadjuvant therapy. What was sequenced was PBMCs. The receptors were gathered from a human donor with pancreatic ductal adenocarcinoma.

This clone was counted only a few times. This chain connects TRBV29-1 to TRBJ1-1; 10 bases fit TRBD1. Germline V gene sequence: CDR1 SQVTM, CDR2 ANQGSEA. V shed 8 bases, J shed 5 bases, and the junction held 5 bases outside the gene matches. This CDR3 spans 12 amino acids. CDR3 DNA: TGCAGCACCGGACAGGGGGTGACTGAAGCTTTCTTT. The encoded protein is CSTGQGVTEAFF.

This clone was observed once. The V call is TRBV7-9, the J call TRBJ2-1; weak D call: TRBD2 (6 bases). CDR3 length: 12 amino acids. Germline assignment: CDR1 SEHNR and CDR2 FQNEAQ (reference sequence). V gave up 7 bases and J gave up 8 bases, with 12 bases separating them. CDR3 loop: CASTLWEDEQFF. Written as DNA, the CDR3 is TGTGCCAGCACCTTGTGGGAGGATGAGCAGTTCTTC.

The chain uses TRBV5-1 and TRBJ2-3; perhaps TRBD2 as D (5 bases). Germline V gene data show CDR1 as SGHRS and CDR2 as YFSETQ. The CDR3 has 15 amino acids. With 1 base removed from V and 2 bases from J, the gap between germline ends came to 11 bases. The CDR3 sequence: CASSLSPSYTDTQYF. In DNA form, the CDR3 reads TGCGCCAGCAGCTTGAGTCCTAGCTACACAGATACGCAGTATTTT.

This chain joins TRBV18 and TRBJ1-5; D is ambiguous. The V gene lost 2 bases and the J gene lost 4 bases, with 6 bases spanning the gap. CDR1 KGHSH and CDR2 LQKENI come from the germline V gene. CDR3 size: 13 residues. The CDR3 sequence: CASSPTENQPQHF. The CDR3 region has the DNA TGTGCCAGCTCACCAACAGAAAATCAGCCCCAGCATTTT.

In this sample, this clone turned up a few times. The chain combines TRBV28 with TRBJ2-7; possible D gene TRBD1, 5 bases. Germline loops: CDR1 MDHEN, CDR2 SYDVKM. The CDR3 has 13 amino acids. The ends were cut back, 7 bases at V and 2 bases at J, with 12 bases in the middle. For the CDR3, the DNA is TGTGCCAGCACAAGACAGCAACCCTACGAGCAGTACTTC. This gives the protein CASTRQQPYEQYF. The variable domain in full, with the rest retrieved from reference TRBV28 and TRBJ2-7, is DVKVTQSSRYLVKRTGEKVFLECVQDMDHENMFWYRQDPGLGLRLIYFSYDVKMKEKGDIPEGYSVSREKKERFSLILESASTNQTSMYLCASTRQQPYEQYFGPGTRLTVT.

This chain links TRBV6-5 with TRBJ1-5; D gene uncertain. Deletions cut 6 bases from V and 4 bases from J, with 7 bases between. The germline V gene has CDR1 MNHEY and CDR2 SVGAGI. CDR3 size: 12 residues. CDR3 in amino acids: CASRTENQPQHF. As DNA, the CDR3 is TGTGCCAGCAGAACGGAGAATCAGCCCCAGCATTTT.

The V and J genes are TRBV4-1 and TRBJ1-4; 7 bases align to TRBD1. This CDR3 has 15 residues. The germline CDR1 and CDR2 sequences are MGHRA and YSYEKL. Trimming removed 2 bases from V and 6 bases from J; junction bases left unmatched: 6. The CDR3 DNA is TGCGCCAGCAGCCAAAGGGGACAGAGCTATGAAAAACTGTTTTTT. As protein: CASSQRGQSYEKLFF.

The chain combines TRBV4-1 with TRBJ1-5; the D gene is possibly TRBD1 (5 bases). V shed 1 base and J shed 2 bases, with 9 bases lying between them. This CDR3 is 15 amino acids long. The germline V gene has CDR1 MGHRA and CDR2 YSYEKL. The DNA for the CDR3 is TGCGCCAGCAGCCAAGGTCAGGGCGGCAATCAGCCCCAGCATTTT. This sequence encodes CASSQGQGGNQPQHF.

This chain connects TRBV7-9 to TRBJ1-4, with D perhaps matching TRBD1 (6 bases). The CDR3 is made up of 14 amino acids. V lost 4 bases, J lost 4 bases, and 10 bases lay in between. CDR1 and CDR2 from the germline V gene are SEHNR and FQNEAQ (reference sequence). CDR3 coding DNA: TGTGCCAGCAGCTCTCAGGGGTTTAATGAAAAACTGTTTTTT. Protein product: CASSSQGFNEKLFF.

The rearrangement links TRBV5-1 to TRBJ2-5, with 7 bases identical to TRBD1. V shed 0 bases, J shed 4 bases, and the junction held 3 bases outside the gene matches. This CDR3 is built from 14 residues. Germline assignment: CDR1 SGHRS and CDR2 YFSETQ. The CDR3 coding sequence is TGCGCCAGCAGCTTGGGGACAGGTCCAGAGACCCAGTACTTC. Translation: CASSLGTGPETQYF.

The chain employs TRBV28 and TRBJ1-2; TRBD1 aligns across 10 bases. Germline CDR1 and CDR2: MDHEN and SYDVKM. V lost 4 bases to trimming and J lost 4 bases; unmatched junction nucleotides: 12. The CDR3 length is 17 residues. CDR3 protein: CASSSGTGEWGAYGYTF. The CDR3 DNA reads as TGTGCCAGCAGTTCCGGGACAGGGGAATGGGGGGCCTATGGCTACACCTTC.

This chain links TRBV9 with TRBJ2-7, with 9 nucleotides matching TRBD2. V dropped 0 bases and J dropped 3; count of bases not matched to a gene: 7. The CDR3 extends over 16 amino acids. The germline gives CDR1 SGDLS, CDR2 YYNGEE. The DNA for the CDR3 is TGTGCCAGCAGCGTAGGCACTAGCGGGTTCAACTACGAGCAGTACTTC. As protein: CASSVGTSGFNYEQYF. Complete variable domain (other parts from reference TRBV9 and TRBJ2-7): DSGVTQTPKHLITATGQRVTLRCSPRSGDLSVYWYQQSLDQGLQFLIQYYNGEERAKGNILERFSAQQFPDLHSELNLSSLELGDSALYFCASSVGTSGFNYEQYFGPGTRLTVT.

The chain uses TRBV11-2 and TRBJ2-7; no firm D call. The CDR3 totals 12 residues. Germline V CDR1 and CDR2: SGHAT, FQNNGV. The ends were cut back, 4 bases at V and 0 bases at J, with 4 bases in the middle. The DNA for the CDR3 is TGTGCCAGCAGCTCCAACTCCTACGAGCAGTACTTC. It encodes CASSSNSYEQYF.

The chain employs TRBV5-8 and TRBJ1-1; TRBD1 matches 8 bases. With V trimmed by 6 bases and J by 3 bases, 7 bases remained unmatched. The CDR3 is 14 amino acids. Germline V gives CDR1 SGHTS, CDR2 YDEGEE. The CDR3 DNA follows: TGTGCCAGCATCCTCAGGGGGCTGGACACTGAAGCTTTCTTT. It translates to CASILRGLDTEAFF.

The sample holds one count of this clone. The DNA of the CDR3 is TGTGCCAGCTCACCCTCTTATTTCCGTGGAGCCTACGAGCAGTACTTC. Its translation is CASSPSYFRGAYEQYF. The chain joins TRBV18 to TRBJ2-7; no reliable D call. The ends were cut back, 3 bases at V and 2 bases at J, with 17 bases in the middle. CDR3 length: 16 amino acids. Germline V lookup: CDR1 KGHSH, CDR2 LQKENI.

The chain links TRBV6-6 to TRBJ1-2, with D possibly TRBD1 on 6 matching bases. In germline, CDR1 is MNHNY, CDR2 SVGAGI (reference sequence). V was clipped by 2 bases and J by 8 bases, with 18 bases between them. There are 15 residues in the CDR3. The CDR3 DNA is TGTGCCAGCAGTTACGCTGGCAGGGGAACCGGCGGCTACACCTTC. It codes for CASSYAGRGTGGYTF.

The gene calls are TRBV18 and TRBJ1-1; 8 bases agree with TRBD1. This CDR3 has 14 amino acids. Germline lookup yields CDR1 KGHSH and CDR2 LQKENI. After removal of 3 bases from V and 4 bases from J, the junction contained 4 bases not matched to a gene. The CDR3 protein is CASSPTGGSTEAFF. CDR3 nucleotides: TGTGCCAGCTCACCTACAGGGGGATCCACTGAAGCTTTCTTT.

This sequence joins TRBV7-2 and TRBJ2-5; D may be TRBD2 (5 bases). Trimming stripped 4 bases from V and 9 bases from J, with 15 bases between. This CDR3 is built from 13 residues. CDR1 is SGHTA and CDR2 is FQGNSA in the germline V gene. The CDR3 is CASSSARVEAQYF. Written as DNA, the CDR3 is TGTGCCAGCAGCTCGGCCCGGGTGGAGGCCCAGTACTTC.

This chain joins TRBV12-5 and TRBJ2-5, with D perhaps TRBD2 (6 bases). The CDR3 sequence is 13 residues long. The V end was cut by 4 bases, the J end by 5 bases, with 11 bases between. Germline V gene sequence: CDR1 LGHNT, CDR2 FRNRAP. CDR3 residues: CASGSGGSETQYF. CDR3 coding DNA: TGTGCTAGTGGTTCCGGGGGTTCGGAGACCCAGTACTTC. Drawing the rest from reference TRBV12-5 and TRBJ2-5, the complete variable domain is DARVTQTPRHKVTEMGQEVTMRCQPILGHNTVFWYRQTMMQGLELLAYFRNRAPLDDSGMPKDRFSAEMPDATLATLKIQPSEPRDSAVYFCASGSGGSETQYFGPGTRLLVL.

This sequence joins TRBV10-3 and TRBJ2-1; perhaps TRBD2 as D (5 bases). CDR1 ENHRY and CDR2 SYGVKD come from the germline V gene. The CDR3 runs to 13 residues. Trimming took off 7 bases at V and 0 bases at J, with 7 bases between the two ends. The CDR3 protein is CAITGNSYNEQFF. CDR3 nucleotides: TGTGCCATCACGGGAAACTCCTACAATGAGCAGTTCTTC.

The chain combines TRBV6-5 with TRBJ1-2, with 9 bases fitting TRBD1. CDR3 length: 13 residues. Germline V gene lookup returns CDR1 MNHEY and CDR2 SVGAGI. Trimming took 8 bases from V and 8 from J; bases not matched to a gene: 9. CDR3 sequence: CASVTPTGGGYTF. In nucleotides, the CDR3 is TGTGCCAGCGTTACCCCGACAGGGGGAGGCTACACCTTC.

J is TRBJ1-1 and V is TRBV19, with a weak D call TRBD1 (6 bases). Germline CDR1 is LNHDA and CDR2 is SQIVND (reference sequence). V shed 3 bases and J shed 1 base, with 12 bases lying between them. This CDR3 comprises 15 residues. In nucleotides, the CDR3 is TGTGCCAGTAGTATCGAGGGACACAAGAACACTGAAGCTTTCTTT. The encoded protein is CASSIEGHKNTEAFF.

The sample holds one count of this clone. The gene calls are TRBV10-2 and TRBJ2-1; 7 nucleotides align to TRBD2. Germline CDR1 and CDR2: WSHSY and SAAADI. With 4 bases clipped from V and 10 bases from J, the junction kept 4 bases outside the gene matches. This CDR3 has 12 residues. CDR3 nucleotide sequence: TGCGCCAGCAGTGGAATAGCGGGCGAGCAGTTCTTC. Translated, it gives CASSGIAGEQFF.

The chain links TRBV19 to TRBJ1-1; D gene uncertain. The CDR3 loop spans 15 amino acids. Deletions cut 6 bases from V and 5 bases from J, with 19 bases between. Germline CDR1 reads LNHDA; CDR2 reads SQIVND (reference sequence). The CDR3 protein is CASRSTQVGWTEAFF. The CDR3 DNA reads as TGTGCCAGTAGAAGCACTCAGGTGGGTTGGACTGAAGCTTTCTTT.

The CDR3 loop reads CASNNPTRGKTYEQYF. The CDR3 bases are TGTGCCAGCAACAACCCCACTAGGGGGAAAACCTACGAGCAGTACTTC. The chain links TRBV7-2 to TRBJ2-7, with D perhaps TRBD1 (6 bases). Germline CDR1 SGHTA, CDR2 FQGNSA. Trimming shortened V by 7 bases and J by 2 bases, and 21 bases separated the two germline ends. The CDR3 contains 16 residues.

V gene TRBV7-9 combines with J gene TRBJ1-4, with TRBD1 identical over 7 bases. CDR1 SEHNR and CDR2 FQNEAQ come from the germline V gene (reference sequence). The J segment lost 2 bases and the V segment lost 5 bases, leaving 5 bases of the junction unmatched. The CDR3 extends over 15 amino acids. The DNA for the CDR3 is TGTGCCAGCAGCAGAACGGGACAGACTAATGAAAAACTGTTTTTT. It codes for CASSRTGQTNEKLFF.